The rows below give T cell receptor beta chains drawn from one sample of a study of blood T cell repertoires in COVID-19. TCRdb keeps only in-frame clones here, not all; method: immunoSEQ multiplex PCR. The table records around 60,000 clones, about 76% of them present only once. The sequencing sample was made of peripheral blood. The receptors derive from a woman of 80 years or more with active or convalescent COVID-19. Both conserved end residues are part of each CDR3. Fields, in order: J gene, clone size, V gene, D gene, CDR3 protein, CDR3 DNA. D genes are given only for firm matches. Clone size, where shown, is once, few, many, or a class for clones that have expanded.

TRBJ1-2 | NA | TRBV2 | TRBD1 | CAAGRTGAYGYTF | TGTGCAGCCGGGAGGACAGGGGCCTATGGCTACACCTTC
TRBJ2-7 | NA | TRBV3-1/TRBV3-2 | TRBD2 | CASSQGGGLAGESRYF | TGTGCCAGCAGCCAAGGGGGGGGACTAGCGGGAGAAAGTCGGTACTTC
TRBJ1-1 | NA | TRBV5-1 | NA | CASSLNRATEAFF | TGCGCCAGCAGCTTGAACAGGGCCACTGAAGCTTTCTTT
TRBJ2-1 | NA | TRBV5-1 | TRBD1 | CASSGMGQGTYNEQFF | TGCGCCAGCAGCGGCATGGGACAGGGCACCTACAATGAGCAGTTCTTC
TRBJ2-7 | NA | TRBV6-5 | NA | CASSYGLPYEQYF | TGTGCCAGCAGTTACGGGCTGCCCTACGAGCAGTACTTC
TRBJ1-2 | NA | TRBV6-2/TRBV6-3 | TRBD1 | CASSRDSYGYTF | TGTGCCAGCAGTCGGGACAGCTATGGCTACACCTTC
TRBJ2-7 | NA | TRBV28 | NA | CASSFNTEQYF | TGTGCCAGCAGTTTTAACACCGAGCAGTACTTC
TRBJ2-3 | NA | TRBV6-6 | NA | CASSYQVVATQYF | TGTGCCAGCAGTTATCAGGTTGTCGCTACGCAGTATTTT
TRBJ2-5 | NA | TRBV11-2 | NA | CAGGKGLGETQYF | TGTGCCGGGGGCAAGGGGCTGGGAGAGACCCAGTACTTC
TRBJ1-2 | NA | TRBV19 | NA | CASNPRGIDGYTF | TGTGCCAGTAATCCCAGGGGAATCGATGGCTACACCTTC
TRBJ2-6 | NA | TRBV6-5 | NA | CASRRVGANVLTF | TGTGCCAGCAGAAGAGTTGGGGCCAACGTCCTGACTTTC
TRBJ1-3 | few | TRBV7-2 | NA | CASSSHQGSSGNTIYF | TGTGCCAGCAGCTCGCACCAGGGAAGCTCTGGAAACACCATATATTTT
TRBJ2-7 | NA | TRBV23-1 | NA | CASSQPVDSYEQYF | TGCGCCAGCAGTCAACCAGTCGATTCCTACGAGCAGTACTTC
TRBJ1-1 | NA | TRBV4-1 | NA | CASSQDWRGDTEAFF | TGCGCCAGCAGCCAAGATTGGAGGGGTGATACTGAAGCTTTCTTT
TRBJ1-4 | once | TRBV6-4 | NA | CASSATGNEKLFF | TGTGCCAGCAGTGCGACAGGAAATGAAAAACTGTTTTTT
TRBJ1-6 | NA | TRBV27 | TRBD1 | CASSLTGANSPLHF | TGTGCCAGCAGTTTGACAGGGGCCAATTCACCCCTCCACTTT
TRBJ1-1 | NA | TRBV6-4 | NA | CASREQTNTEAFF | TGTGCCAGCAGGGAACAGACGAACACTGAAGCTTTCTTT
TRBJ1-1 | NA | TRBV6-6 | NA | CASSNQGIRAFF | TGTGCCAGCAGTAACCAGGGTATTCGAGCTTTCTTT
TRBJ1-5 | NA | TRBV15 | NA | CATSLQGINQPQHF | TGTGCCACCAGCCTACAGGGAATCAATCAGCCCCAGCATTTT
TRBJ1-1 | once | TRBV6-2/TRBV6-3 | TRBD1 | CASSYRGRRPNTEAFF | TGTGCCAGCAGTTACAGGGGGCGCAGGCCCAACACTGAAGCTTTCTTT
TRBJ1-4 | NA | TRBV28 | NA | CASSFVNGGNEKLFF | TGTGCCAGCAGTTTCGTGAACGGAGGAAATGAAAAACTGTTTTTT
TRBJ2-2 | NA | TRBV3-1/TRBV3-2 | NA | CASSTGINTGELFF | TGTGCCAGCAGCACGGGAATTAACACCGGGGAGCTGTTTTTT
TRBJ2-5 | NA | TRBV9 | NA | CASSVGTLPQETQYF | TGTGCCAGCAGCGTAGGGACACTACCCCAAGAGACCCAGTACTTC
TRBJ1-3 | few | TRBV6-1 | TRBD1 | CASSSTGSGNTIYF | TGTGCCAGCAGTTCGACAGGGTCAGGAAACACCATATATTTT
TRBJ1-6 | NA | TRBV4-1 | NA | CASSQHDSYNSPLHF | TGCGCCAGCAGCCAGCATGACAGCTATAATTCACCCCTCCACTTT
TRBJ1-5 | NA | TRBV19 | NA | CASSIANQPQHF | TGTGCCAGTAGTATAGCGAATCAGCCCCAGCATTTT
TRBJ1-5 | NA | TRBV5-1 | NA | CASSMQGIDGNQPQHF | TGCGCCAGCAGCATGCAGGGTATTGACGGCAATCAGCCCCAGCATTTT
TRBJ1-2 | NA | TRBV5-4 | NA | CASSVRGLDYGYTF | TGTGCCAGCAGCGTACGTGGTTTAGACTATGGCTACACCTTC
TRBJ1-3 | NA | TRBV7-2 | TRBD1 | CASSFTGAGNTIYF | TGTGCCAGCAGCTTCACAGGGGCTGGAAACACCATATATTTT
TRBJ2-5 | NA | TRBV5-1 | TRBD2 | CASRSLAGVQETQYF | TGCGCCAGCAGGTCACTAGCGGGGGTCCAAGAGACCCAGTACTTC
TRBJ1-3 | NA | TRBV10-3 | NA | CAINRDNGNTIYF | TGTGCCATCAACCGGGACAACGGAAACACCATATATTTT
TRBJ2-5 | NA | TRBV18 | NA | CASSPRGETQYF | TGTGCCAGCTCACCGCGAGGAGAGACCCAGTACTTC
TRBJ1-4 | NA | TRBV5-1 | NA | CASSLAPVTNEKLFF | TGCGCCAGCAGCTTGGCCCCGGTGACTAATGAAAAACTGTTTTTT
TRBJ1-1 | NA | TRBV6-1 | NA | CASTRDGLNTEAFF | TGTGCCAGCACCCGAGACGGGTTGAACACTGAAGCTTTCTTT
TRBJ1-5 | NA | TRBV11-2 | NA | CASSSQFSNQPQHF | TGTGCCAGCAGCTCCCAGTTTAGCAATCAGCCCCAGCATTTT
TRBJ1-2 | once | TRBV11-2 | NA | CASSLVRQFAF | TGTGCCAGCAGCTTAGTGAGACAGTTCGCCTTC
TRBJ1-6 | NA | TRBV10-2 | NA | CASSEGGTLSPLHF | TGCGCCAGCAGTGAGGGCGGCACCCTCTCACCCCTCCACTTT
TRBJ2-2 | NA | TRBV28 | TRBD1 | CASRLQGYTGELFF | TGTGCCAGCAGATTACAGGGGTACACCGGGGAGCTGTTTTTT
TRBJ2-1 | few | TRBV7-9 | NA | CASSLEQAPDNEQFF | TGTGCCAGCAGCTTAGAACAGGCTCCCGACAATGAGCAGTTCTTC
TRBJ1-4 | NA | TRBV25-1 | NA | CASSPGSREKLFF | TGTGCCAGCAGTCCAGGGTCTAGAGAAAAACTGTTTTTT
TRBJ1-5 | NA | TRBV24-1 | NA | CATSDKGPNQPQHF | TGTGCCACCAGTGATAAGGGGCCCAATCAGCCCCAGCATTTT
TRBJ1-2 | NA | TRBV28 | NA | CASGGTLSRYGYTF | TGTGCCAGTGGCGGGACCCTTAGCCGCTATGGCTACACCTTC
TRBJ2-6 | once | TRBV7-3 | TRBD1 | CASSPLVGSRGTGVSGANVLTF | TGTGCCAGCAGCCCACTAGTTGGGTCGCGGGGGACAGGGGTCTCTGGGGCCAACGTCCTGACTTTC
TRBJ2-5 | NA | TRBV7-2 | TRBD2 | CASSFPPGTSSTQYF | TGTGCCAGCAGCTTTCCTCCCGGGACTAGCTCGACCCAGTACTTC
TRBJ1-1 | NA | TRBV10-3 | TRBD1 | CAISYRTGANTEAFF | TGTGCCATCAGTTATAGGACAGGGGCGAACACTGAAGCTTTCTTT
TRBJ2-1 | NA | TRBV19 | NA | CASSTPGRAAKNEQFF | TGTGCCAGTAGTACCCCGGGCAGGGCTGCTAAGAATGAGCAGTTCTTC
TRBJ1-1 | NA | TRBV6-2/TRBV6-3 | NA | CASSYGTGSSNTEAFF | TGTGCCAGCAGTTACGGAACAGGTTCCTCGAACACTGAAGCTTTCTTT
TRBJ2-4 | NA | TRBV10-2 | NA | CASSAPKQDPAKNIQYF | TGCGCCAGCAGTGCCCCCAAACAGGATCCAGCCAAAAACATTCAGTACTTC
TRBJ1-1 | NA | TRBV28 | TRBD1 | CASSSGDRGYTEAFF | TGTGCCAGCAGTTCAGGGGACAGGGGTTACACTGAAGCTTTCTTT
TRBJ2-3 | few | TRBV27 | NA | CASSPLGGISTDTQYF | TGTGCCAGCAGTCCACTCGGGGGAATCAGCACAGATACGCAGTATTTT
TRBJ1-1 | NA | TRBV6-6 | TRBD1 | CASSPTPGQRHDLNTEAFF | TGTGCCAGCAGTCCTACACCGGGACAGCGTCATGACTTGAACACTGAAGCTTTCTTT
TRBJ2-1 | NA | TRBV21-1 | NA | CASSKVGSYNEQFF | TGTGCCAGCAGCAAAGTCGGCTCCTACAATGAGCAGTTCTTC
TRBJ1-2 | NA | TRBV27 | NA | CASSSGVDGYTF | TGTGCCAGCAGCTCAGGGGTGGATGGCTACACCTTC
TRBJ1-3 | NA | TRBV6-5 | NA | CASSPMSSGNTIYF | TGTGCCAGCAGTCCCATGAGCTCTGGAAACACCATATATTTT
TRBJ2-7 | NA | TRBV4-3 | NA | CASSQAETDISYEQYF | TGCGCCAGCAGCCAAGCCGAGACCGACATCTCCTACGAGCAGTACTTC